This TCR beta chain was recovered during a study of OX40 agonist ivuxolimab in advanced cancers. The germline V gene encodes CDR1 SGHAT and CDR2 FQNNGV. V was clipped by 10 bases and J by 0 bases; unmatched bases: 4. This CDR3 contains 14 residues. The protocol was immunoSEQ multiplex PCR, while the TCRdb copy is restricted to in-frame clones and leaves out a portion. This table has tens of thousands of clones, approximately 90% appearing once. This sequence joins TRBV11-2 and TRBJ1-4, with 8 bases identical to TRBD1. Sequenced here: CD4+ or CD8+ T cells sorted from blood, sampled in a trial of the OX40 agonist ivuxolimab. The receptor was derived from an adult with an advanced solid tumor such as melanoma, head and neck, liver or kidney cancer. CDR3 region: CAIGQGATNEKLFF. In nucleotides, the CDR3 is TGTGCCATCGGACAGGGCGCAACTAATGAAAAACTGTTTTTT.